Shown below are 30 T cell receptor beta chains from a single sample sequenced in a study of CD8+CD57+ T cells in acquired aplastic anemia. Template material for TCR beta VDJ and CDR3 profiling consisted of genomic DNA. TCRdb itself ran the reads through MiXCR, one entry per CDR3 protein. The table includes approximately 170,000 distinct CDR3 sequences, approximately 52% detected once. Sequenced sample: sorted CD4+, CD8+, or CD8+CD57+ T cells (not recorded which) from PBMCs. These receptors were obtained from a human donor in good health, serving as a control.

This clonotype was recorded once. The V and J genes are TRBV9 and TRBJ2-3, with D perhaps matching TRBD1 or TRBD2 (5 bases each). The germline V gene encodes CDR1 SGDLS and CDR2 YYNGEE. CDR3 length equals 16 residues. V lost 0 bases and J lost 0, with 11 bases in between. CDR3 bases: TGTGCCAGCAGCGTAGCCGGGGCCTCTAGCACAGATACGCAGTATTTT. Amino acids: CASSVAGASSTDTQYF.

CDR3 residues: CASSPLRGDTEAFF. The CDR3 region has the DNA TGTGCCAGCTCACCGCTCCGAGGAGACACTGAAGCTTTCTTT. This sequence joins TRBV18 and TRBJ1-1, with D unclear. The V gene's germline CDR1 is KGHSH and CDR2 LQKENI. Deletions cut 3 bases from V and 3 bases from J, with 11 bases between. The CDR3 runs to 14 residues.

V is TRBV20-1 and J is TRBJ1-5, with 8 bases fitting TRBD1. The trim removed 4 bases at V and 5 bases at J, leaving 7 bases unmatched. The CDR3 contains 14 residues. Germline CDR1 DFQATT, CDR2 SNEGSKA (reference sequence). This chain's CDR3 is CSAKSDRADQPQHF. The CDR3 DNA follows: TGCAGTGCTAAATCGGACAGGGCGGATCAGCCCCAGCATTTT.

This clonotype was detected ten times or more. The chain is built from TRBV6-1 and TRBJ2-7; 9 bases agree with TRBD1. Germline trimming cut 4 bases from V and 2 bases from J; bases unmatched to any gene: 3. Germline V gene lookup returns CDR1 MNHNS and CDR2 SASEGT. The CDR3 contains 14 residues. The chain's CDR3 is CASSGTGETYEQYF. CDR3 DNA: TGTGCCAGCAGTGGGACAGGGGAAACCTACGAGCAGTACTTC.

The V call is TRBV20-1, the J call TRBJ2-5, with 9 bases matching TRBD1. Trimming at V came to 3 bases and at J to 5 bases, leaving 10 bases not matched to a gene. The CDR3 has 15 residues. Germline V gene lookup returns CDR1 DFQATT and CDR2 SNEGSKA (reference sequence). In nucleotides, the CDR3 is TGCAGTGCTAGTCAACCGGGACAGGGAATGGAGACCCAGTACTTC. Amino acids: CSASQPGQGMETQYF.

The V and J genes are TRBV25-1 and TRBJ2-7; TRBD1 aligns across 11 bases. Trimming removed 5 bases from V and 6 bases from J; junction bases left unmatched: 6. The CDR3 runs 14 residues. Germline V gene lookup returns CDR1 MGHDK and CDR2 SYGVNS. CDR3 coding DNA: TGTGCCAGCAGTCCCGGGACAGGGGGAGTCGAGCAGTACTTC. Protein sequence: CASSPGTGGVEQYF.

This clonotype was observed many times. The chain employs TRBV2 and TRBJ1-3; 7 bases line up with TRBD1. This CDR3 comprises 15 residues. Losses at the gene ends were 3 bases for V and 9 bases for J; bases not matched to a gene: 11. Germline lookup yields CDR1 SNHLY and CDR2 FYNNEI. The DNA for the CDR3 is TGTGCCAGCAGTGACTGGACAGGTGGGACGGGCACCATATATTTT. Encoded protein: CASSDWTGGTGTIYF.

The chain is built from TRBV10-2 and TRBJ1-1; D is unresolved. Trimming took 4 bases from V and 1 from J, leaving 7 bases between them. The germline gives CDR1 WSHSY, CDR2 SAAADI. This CDR3 has 13 residues. The CDR3 DNA sequence: TGCGCCAGCAGTGTGGAGAGGAACACTGAAGCTTTCTTT. It translates to CASSVERNTEAFF.

This clonotype was counted once. This chain links TRBV2 with TRBJ1-2; maybe TRBD1 (5 bases). CDR1 SNHLY and CDR2 FYNNEI come from the germline V gene. Trimming pared 3 bases from V and 6 bases from J, leaving 11 bases between. This CDR3 has 13 amino acids. The CDR3 loop reads CASSDDRKDGYTF. CDR3 DNA sequence: TGTGCCAGCAGTGATGACAGAAAGGATGGCTACACCTTC. The full variable domain, with the rest looked up from reference TRBV2 and TRBJ1-2, is EPEVTQTPSHQVTQMGQEVILRCVPISNHLYFYWYRQILGQKVEFLVSFYNNEISEKSEIFDDQFSVERPDGSNFTLKIRSTKLEDSAMYFCASSDDRKDGYTFGSGTRLTVV.

This clonotype was counted at least ten times. The V and J genes are TRBV6-2 or TRBV6-3 and TRBJ1-1, with D uncertain. Germline CDR1 is MNHEY and CDR2 is SVGEGT. The CDR3 is 12 amino acids. V lost 2 bases, J lost 0 bases, and 1 base lay in between. The DNA of the CDR3 is TGTGCCAGCAGTTACATGAACACTGAAGCTTTCTTT. Its protein product is CASSYMNTEAFF.

V usage is TRBV15 and J usage is TRBJ1-2; 9 bases are shared with TRBD1. Germline CDR1 and CDR2: LNHNV and YYDKDF (reference sequence). V was pared by 0 bases and J by 8 bases, with 1 base of the junction left unmatched. The CDR3 is 13 residues long. The CDR3 region is CATSREGTGGYTF. As DNA, the CDR3 is TGTGCCACCAGCAGAGAGGGGACAGGGGGCTACACCTTC.

The rearrangement links TRBV6-5 to TRBJ1-4; possibly TRBD1 for D (6 bases). From germline, CDR1 is MNHEY and CDR2 SVGAGI. The CDR3 consists of 13 residues. Trimming stripped 7 bases from V and 8 bases from J, with 14 bases between. The CDR3 protein is CASTRGLEEKLFF. CDR3 nucleotide sequence: TGTGCCAGCACACGGGGGCTTGAGGAAAAACTGTTTTTT.

This clonotype came up many times. V usage is TRBV20-1 and J usage is TRBJ2-1; D not certain. The CDR3 loop spans 12 amino acids. Germline V gene data show CDR1 as DFQATT and CDR2 as SNEGSKA (reference sequence). With 3 bases removed from V and 9 bases from J, the gap between germline ends came to 12 bases. Written as DNA, the CDR3 is TGCAGTGCTAGTGATGGACCACTTGAGCAGTTCTTC. Amino acid sequence: CSASDGPLEQFF.

This clonotype came up many times. The chain is built from TRBV5-1 and TRBJ2-7; TRBD1 might be the D (5 bases). V gave up 0 bases and J gave up 3 bases, with 10 bases separating them. Germline V lookup: CDR1 SGHRS, CDR2 YFSETQ. The CDR3 totals 14 residues. The chain's CDR3 is CASSLADRNYEQYF. CDR3 nucleotide sequence: TGCGCCAGCAGCTTGGCCGACAGAAACTACGAGCAGTACTTC.

Many counts were recorded for this clonotype. The rearrangement joins TRBV14 to TRBJ1-6, with TRBD1 identical over 8 bases. The CDR3 extends over 16 amino acids. CDR1 is SGHDN and CDR2 is FVKESK in the germline V gene. The V gene end was trimmed by 1 base and the J gene end by 10 bases; junction bases not matched to a gene: 9. The CDR3 bases are TGTGCCAGCAGCCAAGGACAGGGGCTGCCGAGGTCACCCCTCCACTTT. Its translation: CASSQGQGLPRSPLHF.

The rearrangement joins TRBV6-2 or TRBV6-3 to TRBJ2-1, with TRBD2 matching over 7 bases. Per germline, CDR1 MNHEY and CDR2 SVGEGT. The CDR3 loop spans 15 amino acids. The junction had 10 bases not matched to a gene; V was cut back by 7 bases and J by 4 bases. The CDR3 sequence: CASTGGQGGYNEQFF. In DNA form, the CDR3 reads TGTGCCAGCACCGGCGGTCAGGGAGGGTACAATGAGCAGTTCTTC.

Comments on this clonotype: This likely comes from a read error, as the CDR3 has no conserved phenylalanine or tryptophan at its end. The DNA is left out, because the CDR3 cannot be placed on it with certainty; the CDR3 is given as TCRdb lists it. This chain joins TRBV20-1 and TRBJ1-4; TRBD1, as called in the table, went unchecked against the DNA. 15 amino acids form the CDR3, both terminal residues included. CDR1 and CDR2 from the germline V gene are DFQATT and SNEGSKA (reference sequence). The CDR3 spells CSARDQGPTNEKLKL.

The chain has TRBV28 and TRBJ2-3; 8 bases fit TRBD2. The CDR3 is made up of 13 amino acids. With 9 bases clipped from V and 4 bases from J, the junction kept 6 bases outside the gene matches. The V gene's germline CDR1 is MDHEN and CDR2 SYDVKM. The CDR3 DNA is TGTGCCAGTCGGGGGGGGGCCCCAGATACGCAGTATTTT. The encoded protein is CASRGGAPDTQYF.

The sample holds a few counts of this clonotype. The chain uses TRBV7-3 and TRBJ1-4, with TRBD1 identical over 9 bases. V lost 0 bases and J lost 8; bases outside the gene matches: 4. The CDR3 spans 15 residues. CDR1 is SGHTA, CDR2 FQGTGA, per germline. The CDR3 DNA follows: TGTGCCAGCAGCTTAACGGGACAGGGAGGGGAAAAACTGTTTTTT. Its translation is CASSLTGQGGEKLFF.

The rearrangement uses TRBV20-1 and TRBJ2-7, with a tentative D call TRBD1 (6 bases). The CDR3 has 12 amino acids. The V and J ends lost 4 bases and 0 bases respectively, with 7 bases between them. Germline CDR1 DFQATT, CDR2 SNEGSKA (reference sequence). DNA of the CDR3: TGCAGTGCTACGGACAGCTCCTACGAGCAGTACTTC. Protein sequence: CSATDSSYEQYF.

The rearrangement links TRBV12-3 or TRBV12-4 to TRBJ1-6, with 8 bases matching TRBD1. The CDR3 contains 14 residues. Trimming cost V 6 bases and J 3 bases; bases outside gene matches: 1. CDR3 sequence reads: CASRGTGYNSPLHF. In DNA, the CDR3 is TGTGCCAGCAGGGGGACAGGCTATAATTCACCCCTCCACTTT.

This chain links TRBV29-1 with TRBJ2-6; 9 nucleotides align to TRBD1. Germline-derived CDR1 and CDR2 are SQVTM and ANQGSEA. V was clipped by 2 bases and J by 2 bases; unmatched bases: 13. CDR3 size: 19 residues. DNA for the CDR3: TGCAGCGTTGAACACAGCGGGGACAGGGAAAACCCTGGGGCCAACGTCCTGACTTTC. This codes for CSVEHSGDRENPGANVLTF.

The chain employs TRBV10-3 and TRBJ2-6; a weak D match, TRBD2 (6 bases). The CDR3 sequence is 13 residues long. V lost 4 bases and J lost 19, with 20 bases in between. CDR1 is ENHRY and CDR2 is SYGVKD in the germline V gene. The CDR3 nucleotides read TGTGCCATCAGTGCTCGGGGACTCCTCAACCTAACTTTC. It is translated as CAISARGLLNLTF.

This clonotype was recorded once. The V call is TRBV10-2, the J call TRBJ2-7; either TRBD1 or TRBD2 may fit D (5 bases each). V gave up 7 bases and J gave up 7 bases, with 14 bases separating them. CDR3 size: 12 residues. Germline loops: CDR1 WSHSY, CDR2 SAAADI. This CDR3 reads CASNAGAREQYF. CDR3 bases: TGCGCCAGCAACGCCGGGGCACGGGAGCAGTACTTC.

The gene calls are TRBV19 and TRBJ1-2, with D possibly TRBD1 on 6 matching bases. V lost 2 bases, J lost 10 bases, and 20 bases lay in between. The CDR3 sequence is 15 residues long. CDR1 and CDR2 (germline): LNHDA, SQIVND (reference sequence). DNA for the CDR3: TGTGCCAGTAGTATACAGAAGGGCAGCCGACAGGACTACACCTTC. It specifies CASSIQKGSRQDYTF.

This clonotype was recorded many times. The chain links TRBV12-3 or TRBV12-4 to TRBJ1-1; 7 bases align to TRBD1. The CDR3 is made up of 16 amino acids. V trimming: 3 bases; J trimming: 1 base; junction bases outside the gene matches: 8. The CDR3 coding sequence is TGTGCCAGCAGTTTCCGACAGGGTAAGGGGAACACTGAAGCTTTCTTT. This gives the protein CASSFRQGKGNTEAFF.

The chain joins TRBV20-1 to TRBJ2-3, with D maybe TRBD1 (6 bases). Germline CDR1 and CDR2: DFQATT and SNEGSKA (reference sequence). The CDR3 totals 15 residues. V lost 1 base to trimming and J lost 3 bases, with 14 bases between them. The CDR3 coding sequence is TGCAGTGCTAGAGCGCAGGGGCGAGGTACAGATACGCAGTATTTT. This translates into CSARAQGRGTDTQYF.

The V gene is TRBV12-3 or TRBV12-4, the J gene TRBJ1-2; 7 positions match TRBD1. V was pared by 6 bases and J by 8 bases, with 6 bases of the junction left unmatched. CDR3 length: 12 residues. The CDR3 nucleotides read TGTGCCAGCAGCAAACAGGGGAGGGGCTACACCTTC. Translating gives CASSKQGRGYTF.

This clonotype was recorded a few times. V and J are TRBV19 and TRBJ2-2, with D unclear. Trimming left V 9 bases short and J 7 bases short, with 15 bases between. CDR3 size: 13 residues. Germline-derived CDR1 and CDR2 are LNHDA and SQIVND (reference sequence). CDR3: CASEKKQNGELFF. CDR3 nucleotides: TGTGCCAGCGAGAAGAAGCAGAACGGGGAGCTGTTTTTT.

This clonotype was seen only a few times. The chain uses TRBV2 and TRBJ2-5; the D gene is possibly TRBD2 (5 bases). V lost 2 bases and J 5 bases, leaving 9 bases between the germline ends. Germline CDR1 SNHLY, CDR2 FYNNEI. The CDR3 runs to 13 residues. As DNA, the CDR3 is TGTGCCAGCAGTGAATATCAGCGGGAGACCCAGTACTTC. This gives the protein CASSEYQRETQYF.